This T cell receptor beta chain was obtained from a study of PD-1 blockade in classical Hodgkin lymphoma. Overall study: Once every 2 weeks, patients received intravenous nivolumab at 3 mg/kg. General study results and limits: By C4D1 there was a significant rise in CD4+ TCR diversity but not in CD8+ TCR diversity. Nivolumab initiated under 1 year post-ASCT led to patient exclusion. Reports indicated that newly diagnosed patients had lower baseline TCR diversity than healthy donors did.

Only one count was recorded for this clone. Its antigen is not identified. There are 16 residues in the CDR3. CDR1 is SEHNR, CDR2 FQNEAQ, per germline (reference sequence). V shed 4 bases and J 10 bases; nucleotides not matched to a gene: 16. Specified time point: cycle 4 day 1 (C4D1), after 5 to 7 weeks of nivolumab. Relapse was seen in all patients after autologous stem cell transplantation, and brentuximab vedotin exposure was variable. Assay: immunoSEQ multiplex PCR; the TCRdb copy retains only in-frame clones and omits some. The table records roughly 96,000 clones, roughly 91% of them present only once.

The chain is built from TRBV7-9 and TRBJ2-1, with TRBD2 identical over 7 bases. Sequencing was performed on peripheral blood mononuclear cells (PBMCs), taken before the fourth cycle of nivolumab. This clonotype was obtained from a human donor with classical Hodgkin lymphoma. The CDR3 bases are TGTGCCAGCAGCTCCCGGGCGGGAGCGGGTTTAGGAGAGCAGTTCTTC. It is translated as CASSSRAGAGLGEQFF.